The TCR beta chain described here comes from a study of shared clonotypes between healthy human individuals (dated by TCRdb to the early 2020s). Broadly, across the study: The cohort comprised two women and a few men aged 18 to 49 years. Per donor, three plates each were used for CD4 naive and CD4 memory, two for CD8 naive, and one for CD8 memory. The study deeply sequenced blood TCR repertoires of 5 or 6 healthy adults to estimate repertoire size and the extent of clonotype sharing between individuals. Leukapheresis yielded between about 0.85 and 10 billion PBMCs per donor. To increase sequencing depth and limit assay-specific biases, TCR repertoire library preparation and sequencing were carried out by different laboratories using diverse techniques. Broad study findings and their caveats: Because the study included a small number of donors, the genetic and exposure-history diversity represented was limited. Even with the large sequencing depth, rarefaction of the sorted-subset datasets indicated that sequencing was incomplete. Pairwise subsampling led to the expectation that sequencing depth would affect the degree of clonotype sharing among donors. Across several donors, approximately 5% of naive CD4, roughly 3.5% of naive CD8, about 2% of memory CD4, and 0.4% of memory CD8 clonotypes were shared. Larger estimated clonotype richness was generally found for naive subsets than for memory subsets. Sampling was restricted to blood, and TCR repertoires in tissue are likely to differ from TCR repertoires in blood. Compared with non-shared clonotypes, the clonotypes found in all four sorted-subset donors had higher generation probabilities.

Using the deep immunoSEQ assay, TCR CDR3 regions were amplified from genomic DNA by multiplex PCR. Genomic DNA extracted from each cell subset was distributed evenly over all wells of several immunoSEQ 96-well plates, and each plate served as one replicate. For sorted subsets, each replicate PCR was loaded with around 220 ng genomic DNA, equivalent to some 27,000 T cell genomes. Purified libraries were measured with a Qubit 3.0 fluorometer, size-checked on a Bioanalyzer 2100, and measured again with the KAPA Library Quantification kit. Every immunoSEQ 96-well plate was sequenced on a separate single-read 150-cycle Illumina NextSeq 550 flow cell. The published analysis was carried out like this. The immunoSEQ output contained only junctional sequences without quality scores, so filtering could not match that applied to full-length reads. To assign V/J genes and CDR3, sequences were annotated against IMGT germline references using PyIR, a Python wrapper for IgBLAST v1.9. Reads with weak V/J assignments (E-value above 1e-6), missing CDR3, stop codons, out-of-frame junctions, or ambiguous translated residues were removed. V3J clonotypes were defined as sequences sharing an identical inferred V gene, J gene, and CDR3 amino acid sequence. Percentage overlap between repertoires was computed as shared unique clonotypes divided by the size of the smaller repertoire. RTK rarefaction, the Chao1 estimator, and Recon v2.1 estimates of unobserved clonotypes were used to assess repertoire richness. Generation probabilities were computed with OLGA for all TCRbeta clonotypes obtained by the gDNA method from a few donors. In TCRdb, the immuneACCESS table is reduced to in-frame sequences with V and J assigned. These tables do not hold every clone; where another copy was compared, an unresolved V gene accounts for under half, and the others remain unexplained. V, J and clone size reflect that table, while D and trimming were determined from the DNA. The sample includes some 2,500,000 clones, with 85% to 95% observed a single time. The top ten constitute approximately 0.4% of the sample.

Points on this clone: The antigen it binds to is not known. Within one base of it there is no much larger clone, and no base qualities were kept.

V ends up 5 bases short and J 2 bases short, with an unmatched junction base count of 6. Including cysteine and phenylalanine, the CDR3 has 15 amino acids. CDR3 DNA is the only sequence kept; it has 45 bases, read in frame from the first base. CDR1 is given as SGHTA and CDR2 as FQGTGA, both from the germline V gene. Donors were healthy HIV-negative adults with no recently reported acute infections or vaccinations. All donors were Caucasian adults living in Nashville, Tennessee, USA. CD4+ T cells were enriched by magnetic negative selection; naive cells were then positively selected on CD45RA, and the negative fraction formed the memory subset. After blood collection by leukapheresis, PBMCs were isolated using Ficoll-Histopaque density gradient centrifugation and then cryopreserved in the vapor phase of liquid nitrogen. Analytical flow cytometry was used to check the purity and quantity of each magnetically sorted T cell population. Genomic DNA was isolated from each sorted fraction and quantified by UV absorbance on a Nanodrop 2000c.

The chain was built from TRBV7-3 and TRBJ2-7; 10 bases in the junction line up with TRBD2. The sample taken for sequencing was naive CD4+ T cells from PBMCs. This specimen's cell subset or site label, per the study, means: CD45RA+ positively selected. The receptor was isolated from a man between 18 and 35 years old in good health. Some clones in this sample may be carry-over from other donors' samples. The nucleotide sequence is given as TGTGCCAGCAGCATCTGGACTAGCGGCGCCTACGAGCAGTACTTC. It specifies CASSIWTSGAYEQYF.